These T cell receptor beta chains were read from a single sample in a study of blood T cell repertoires in COVID-19. Sequenced by immunoSEQ multiplex PCR; TCRdb stores in-frame clones only, minus some. Here the sample spans roughly 360,000 clones, approximately 89% being singletons. Material: PBMCs or T cells enriched from blood (not recorded which). Every receptor here comes from a man aged 25-45 years who had recovered from COVID-19. Each CDR3 is given with its conserved first and last residue. The D gene is left open where the match is weak. Not all rows give a size; the values are once, few, many and, for expanded clones, a class.

J,size,V,D,CDR3,DNA
TRBJ1-2,.,TRBV2,.,CASSDFGFVRDYGYTF,TGTGCCAGCAGTGATTTCGGGTTTGTCAGGGACTATGGCTACACCTTC
TRBJ1-6,.,TRBV2,.,CASIRGSYNSPLHF,TGTGCCAGCATCAGGGGTTCCTATAATTCACCCCTCCACTTT
TRBJ1-1,.,TRBV5-1,TRBD1,CASSFRSGQVEWAFF,TGCGCCAGCAGCTTTAGGTCGGGACAGGTTGAATGGGCTTTCTTT
TRBJ1-6,.,TRBV19,TRBD1,CASSMGRGNSPLHF,TGTGCCAGTAGTATGGGCAGGGGGAATTCACCCCTCCACTTT
TRBJ2-5,.,TRBV2,TRBD2,CASSFGTSGGAWETQYF,TGTGCCAGCAGCTTCGGGACTAGCGGGGGGGCGTGGGAGACCCAGTACTTC
TRBJ1-2,once,TRBV18,TRBD1,CASSPRTGLDYGYTF,TGTGCCAGCTCACCCCGGACAGGGCTCGACTATGGCTACACCTTC
TRBJ2-7,.,TRBV19,TRBD1,CASGQGRAYEQYF,TGTGCCAGCGGACAGGGGCGAGCCTACGAGCAGTACTTC
TRBJ2-7,once,TRBV30,.,CAWAGTYEQYF,TGTGCCTGGGCAGGGACCTACGAGCAGTACTTC
TRBJ2-1,.,TRBV5-4,.,CASSLVGAWGNEQFF,TGTGCCAGCAGCTTGGTGGGGGCGTGGGGCAATGAGCAGTTCTTC
TRBJ1-3,.,TRBV30,TRBD1,CAWGGGTGPNTIYF,TGTGCCTGGGGCGGGGGGACAGGGCCAAACACCATATATTTT
TRBJ2-1,.,TRBV9,.,CASSVTGLPLGDNEQFF,TGTGCCAGCAGCGTCACGGGACTCCCACTAGGTGACAATGAGCAGTTCTTC
TRBJ1-4,.,TRBV4-1,TRBD1,CASSQRSPGQGIVGEKLFF,TGCGCCAGCAGCCAACGGAGCCCGGGACAGGGAATAGTAGGAGAAAAACTGTTTTTT
TRBJ2-2,.,TRBV5-1,.,CASSLETPQTGELFF,TGCGCCAGCAGCTTGGAAACACCACAGACCGGGGAGCTGTTTTTT
TRBJ2-3,once,TRBV7-2,TRBD1,CASSLGGQGTDTQYF,TGTGCCAGCAGCTTAGGGGGACAGGGGACAGATACGCAGTATTTT
TRBJ1-1,.,TRBV7-9,.,CASNVGGSTEAFF,TGTGCCAGCAACGTGGGGGGGAGCACTGAAGCTTTCTTT
TRBJ1-3,.,TRBV5-1,.,CASSFPSGNTIYF,TGCGCCAGCAGCTTCCCGTCTGGAAACACCATATATTTT
TRBJ1-5,.,TRBV3-1/TRBV3-2,.,CASSETGNNQPQHF,TGTGCCAGCAGCGAGACAGGAAACAATCAGCCCCAGCATTTT
TRBJ1-5,.,TRBV6-2/TRBV6-3,.,CASSYTRGTGQPQHF,TGTGCCAGCAGTTACACCAGGGGTACCGGTCAGCCCCAGCATTTT
TRBJ2-2,.,TRBV12-5,.,CASGLGQGGTGELFF,TGTGCTAGTGGTTTGGGACAGGGAGGCACCGGGGAGCTGTTTTTT
TRBJ2-1,.,TRBV11-3,TRBD1,CASSLDQRGHEQFF,TGTGCCAGCAGCTTAGACCAAAGGGGGCATGAGCAGTTCTTC
TRBJ1-2,.,TRBV19,TRBD1,CASSISDRVGYGYTF,TGTGCCAGTAGTATTTCTGACAGGGTCGGCTATGGCTACACCTTC
TRBJ1-5,.,TRBV27,.,CASSFTGTNQPQHF,TGTGCCAGCAGTTTCACAGGGACCAATCAGCCCCAGCATTTT
TRBJ1-2,.,TRBV2,.,CASSIIQASDGYTF,TGTGCCAGCAGTATAATACAGGCTAGCGATGGCTACACCTTC
TRBJ2-3,.,TRBV9,.,CASSVKGGPSDTQYF,TGTGCCAGCAGCGTCAAGGGGGGGCCGAGTGATACGCAGTATTTT
TRBJ2-3,.,TRBV24-1,TRBD2,CATSDSGTTTDTQYF,TGTGCCACCAGTGATTCCGGGACTACCACAGATACGCAGTATTTT
TRBJ1-2,.,TRBV6-5,TRBD1,CATRDRGSNYGYTF,TGTGCCACCCGGGACAGGGGTTCTAACTATGGCTACACCTTC
TRBJ1-2,.,TRBV12-3/TRBV12-4,.,CASTAGVNYGYTF,TGTGCCAGCACCGCAGGTGTTAACTATGGCTACACCTTC
TRBJ1-1,.,TRBV18,.,CASSQQGLNTEAFF,TGTGCCAGCTCGCAACAGGGCTTGAACACTGAAGCTTTCTTT
TRBJ2-7,once,TRBV2,.,CASDRKGPSSYEQYF,TGTGCCAGCGATAGAAAGGGGCCTAGCTCCTACGAGCAGTACTTC
TRBJ2-2,.,TRBV27,.,CASSFTETGELFF,TGTGCCAGCAGTTTCACGGAGACCGGGGAGCTGTTTTTT
TRBJ1-2,.,TRBV14,.,CASSRQALYGYTF,TGTGCCAGCAGCAGGCAGGCCCTCTATGGCTACACCTTC
TRBJ2-5,once,TRBV9,TRBD2,CASSPGLVTEETQYF,TGTGCCAGCAGCCCGGGACTAGTAACGGAAGAGACCCAGTACTTC
TRBJ2-5,.,TRBV6-2/TRBV6-3,.,CASTPRGLKETQYF,TGTGCCAGCACCCCACGAGGGTTGAAAGAGACCCAGTACTTC
TRBJ2-7,.,TRBV7-2,TRBD2,CAIVAGGYYEQYF,TGTGCCATAGTAGCGGGGGGGTACTACGAGCAGTACTTC
TRBJ2-7,.,TRBV4-3,TRBD1,CASSQDLGQVYEQYF,TGCGCCAGCAGCCAAGATCTGGGACAGGTCTACGAGCAGTACTTC
TRBJ1-3,once,TRBV9,TRBD1,CASSTRDRLSGNTIYF,TGTGCCAGCAGCACCCGGGACAGGCTCTCTGGAAACACCATATATTTT
TRBJ2-7,once,TRBV10-3,.,CAISDGPEQYF,TGTGCCATCAGTGACGGTCCCGAGCAGTACTTC
TRBJ1-4,.,TRBV4-1,.,CASSQQDRNNEKLFF,TGCGCCAGCAGCCAACAAGACAGGAATAATGAAAAACTGTTTTTT
TRBJ1-5,.,TRBV5-1,.,CASSQAGGNQPQHF,TGCGCCAGCAGCCAGGCAGGGGGCAATCAGCCCCAGCATTTT
TRBJ1-2,.,TRBV3-1/TRBV3-2,.,CASSQSANPRGAYGYTF,TGTGCCAGCAGCCAATCGGCGAATCCCAGGGGCGCGTATGGCTACACCTTC
TRBJ1-2,.,TRBV12-3/TRBV12-4,.,CATEGDRDGYTF,TGTGCCACCGAGGGAGATAGGGATGGCTACACCTTC
TRBJ1-5,.,TRBV6-2/TRBV6-3,.,CASSQTRQPQHF,TGTGCCAGCAGCCAAACTCGTCAGCCCCAGCATTTT
TRBJ1-6,.,TRBV7-2,.,CASSLGLDNSPLHF,TGTGCCAGCAGCTTAGGGTTAGATAATTCACCCCTCCACTTT
TRBJ1-4,.,TRBV9,TRBD1,CASSALQGANEKLFF,TGTGCCAGCAGCGCACTACAGGGGGCGAATGAAAAACTGTTTTTT
TRBJ1-6,once,TRBV14,TRBD1,CASRTGTEYSPLHF,TGTGCCAGCAGAACCGGGACAGAGTATTCACCCCTCCACTTT
TRBJ1-5,.,TRBV19,.,CASSPLGGPPQHF,TGTGCCAGTAGTCCGCTGGGGGGGCCGCCCCAGCATTTT
TRBJ2-2,.,TRBV5-8,.,CASSLSQGTGELFF,TGTGCCAGCAGCCTCAGCCAGGGAACCGGGGAGCTGTTTTTT
TRBJ1-6,.,TRBV5-1,TRBD1,CASSLRTGSDNSPLHF,TGCGCCAGCAGCTTGAGGACAGGGTCGGACAATTCACCCCTCCACTTT
TRBJ2-1,.,TRBV7-2,.,CASSPDSPSYNEQFF,TGTGCCAGCAGTCCGGACAGCCCCTCCTACAATGAGCAGTTCTTC
TRBJ1-5,.,TRBV19,.,CASRPQQGGNQPQHF,TGTGCCAGTAGGCCCCAACAGGGAGGCAATCAGCCCCAGCATTTT
TRBJ1-6,.,TRBV6-5,.,CASRRQEGFNSPLHF,TGTGCCAGCAGACGACAAGAGGGATTTAATTCACCCCTCCACTTT
TRBJ1-5,.,TRBV7-9,TRBD1,CASSSDREVLPQHF,TGTGCCAGCAGCTCGGACAGGGAGGTCTTGCCCCAGCATTTT
TRBJ1-2,once,TRBV5-8,.,CASSLEGRDYGYTF,TGTGCCAGCAGCTTGGAAGGCAGGGACTATGGCTACACCTTC
TRBJ2-3,few,TRBV19,TRBD2,CASSGFAGGPATDTQYF,TGTGCCAGTAGTGGATTCGCGGGGGGGCCTGCGACAGATACGCAGTATTTT
TRBJ2-5,.,TRBV5-1,TRBD2,CASSLVGTSSKETQYF,TGCGCCAGCAGCTTAGTAGGGACTAGCAGTAAAGAGACCCAGTACTTC
TRBJ1-3,.,TRBV9,.,CASSVSGISSGNTIYF,TGTGCCAGCAGCGTGTCAGGGATAAGCTCTGGAAACACCATATATTTT
TRBJ1-6,once,TRBV12-5,.,CASGLNPGPLHF,TGTGCTAGTGGTTTGAACCCCGGACCCCTCCACTTT
TRBJ1-2,few,TRBV2,.,CASNQGQGNYGYTF,TGTGCCAGCAATCAGGGGCAGGGGAACTATGGCTACACCTTC
TRBJ1-4,.,TRBV12-5,.,CASGPREVGEKLFF,TGTGCTAGTGGTCCCCGGGAGGTGGGTGAAAAACTGTTTTTT